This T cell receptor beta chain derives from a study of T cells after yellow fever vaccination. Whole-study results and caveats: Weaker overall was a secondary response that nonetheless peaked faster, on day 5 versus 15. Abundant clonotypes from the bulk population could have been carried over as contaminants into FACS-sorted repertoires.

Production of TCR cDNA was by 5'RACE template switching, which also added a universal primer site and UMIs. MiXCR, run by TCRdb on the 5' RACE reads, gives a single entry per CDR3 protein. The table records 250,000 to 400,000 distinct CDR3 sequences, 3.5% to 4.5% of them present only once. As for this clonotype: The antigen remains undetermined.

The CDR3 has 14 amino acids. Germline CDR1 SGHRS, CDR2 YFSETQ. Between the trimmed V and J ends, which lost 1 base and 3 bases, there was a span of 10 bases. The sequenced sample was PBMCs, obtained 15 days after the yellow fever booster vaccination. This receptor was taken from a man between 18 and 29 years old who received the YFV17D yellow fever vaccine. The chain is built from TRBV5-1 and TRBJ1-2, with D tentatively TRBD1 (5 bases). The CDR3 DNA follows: TGCGCCAGCAGCTTGCAGCAGGGCGACTATGGCTACACCTTC. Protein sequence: CASSLQQGDYGYTF. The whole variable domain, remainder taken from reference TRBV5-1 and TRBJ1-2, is KAGVTQTPRYLIKTRGQQVTLSCSPISGHRSVSWYQQTPGQGLQFLFEYFSETQRNKGNFPGRFSGRQFSNSRSEMNVSTLELGDSALYLCASSLQQGDYGYTFGSGTRLTVV.